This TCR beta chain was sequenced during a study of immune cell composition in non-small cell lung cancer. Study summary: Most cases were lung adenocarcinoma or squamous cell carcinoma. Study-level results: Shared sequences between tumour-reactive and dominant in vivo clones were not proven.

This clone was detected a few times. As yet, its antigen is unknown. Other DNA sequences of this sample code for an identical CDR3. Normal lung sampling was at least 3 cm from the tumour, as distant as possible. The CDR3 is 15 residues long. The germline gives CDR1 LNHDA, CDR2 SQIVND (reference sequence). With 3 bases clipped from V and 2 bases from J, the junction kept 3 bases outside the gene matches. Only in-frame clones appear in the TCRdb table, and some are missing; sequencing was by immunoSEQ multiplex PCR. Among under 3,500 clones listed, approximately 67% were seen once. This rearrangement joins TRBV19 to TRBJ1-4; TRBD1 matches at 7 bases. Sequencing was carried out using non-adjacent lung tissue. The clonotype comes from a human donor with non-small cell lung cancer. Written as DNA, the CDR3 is TGTGCCAGTAGTATGGGGACAGCGACTAATGAAAAACTGTTTTTT. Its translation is CASSMGTATNEKLFF.